Sequencing of this TCR beta chain was carried out in a study of monozygotic twins with inflammatory bowel disease. This CDR3 is 19 amino acids long. Germline CDR1 is KGHSH and CDR2 is LQKENI. Investigators made cDNA in eight separate reactions per sample. Researchers used template switching to add UMIs featuring a 6-nucleotide sample barcode. Using the 5' RACE reads, TCRdb records one entry per CDR3 protein without DNA. This table lists over 200,000 distinct CDR3 sequences. The source material was blood. The chain joins TRBV18 to TRBJ1-4; TCRdb indicates TRBD1, and absent DNA this call remains unverified. This TCR derives from a human donor with ulcerative colitis or Crohn's disease, or a healthy co-twin of an affected twin (not recorded which). The CDR3 here is CASSQNLRDRWPTNEKLFF.